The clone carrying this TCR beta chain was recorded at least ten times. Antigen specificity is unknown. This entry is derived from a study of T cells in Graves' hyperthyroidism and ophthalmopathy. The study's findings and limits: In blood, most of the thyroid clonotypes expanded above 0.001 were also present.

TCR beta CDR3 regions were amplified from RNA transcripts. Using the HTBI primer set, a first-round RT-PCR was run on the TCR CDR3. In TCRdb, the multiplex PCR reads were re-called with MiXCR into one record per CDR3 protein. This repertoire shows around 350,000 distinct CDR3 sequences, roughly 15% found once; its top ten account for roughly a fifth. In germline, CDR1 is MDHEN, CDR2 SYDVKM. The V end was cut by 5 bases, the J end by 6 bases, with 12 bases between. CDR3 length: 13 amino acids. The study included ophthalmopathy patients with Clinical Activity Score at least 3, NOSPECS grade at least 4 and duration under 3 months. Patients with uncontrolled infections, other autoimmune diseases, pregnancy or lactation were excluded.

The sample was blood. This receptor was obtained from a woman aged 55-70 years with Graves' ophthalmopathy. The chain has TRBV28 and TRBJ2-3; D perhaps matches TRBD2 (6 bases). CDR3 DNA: TGTGCCAGCAGTGCGCTAGGGAGGGATACGCAGTATTTT. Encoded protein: CASSALGRDTQYF.